What follows are 3 T cell receptor beta chains derived from one specimen sequenced in a study of cytomegalovirus exposure and HLA in healthy donors. Vbeta (60) and Jbeta (13) primers were used in the PCR. Only in-frame clones appear in the TCRdb table, and some are missing; sequencing was by immunoSEQ multiplex PCR. The table lists fewer than 250,000 clones, almost 80% of them singletons, with 3.5% to 4% in the top ten. The sample consisted of PBMCs. The receptors originated from a male donor in good health and CMV-seronegative.

This clone has just one count. The genes are TRBV5-6 and TRBJ2-1, with a tentative D call TRBD1 (6 bases). This CDR3 comprises 15 residues. Trimming removed 4 bases from V and 0 bases from J, with 11 bases in between. Germline loops: CDR1 SGHDT, CDR2 YYEEEE. The CDR3 loop is CASSPAGVSYNEQFF. CDR3 nucleotide sequence: TGTGCCAGCAGCCCCGCAGGGGTCTCCTACAATGAGCAGTTCTTC.

The V gene is TRBV13, the J gene TRBJ2-7; 13 bases match TRBD2. The germline CDR1 and CDR2 sequences are PRHDT and FYEKMQ (reference sequence). This CDR3 is 15 amino acids long. The V gene end was trimmed by 1 base and the J gene end by 7 bases; junction bases not matched to a gene: 4. For the CDR3, the DNA is TGTGCCAGCAGCTTAGCGGGACTAGCGGGAAGGGAGCAGTACTTC. This translates into CASSLAGLAGREQYF.

The chain is built from TRBV5-1 and TRBJ2-2; 8 bases fit TRBD2. V lost 3 bases to trimming and J lost 7 bases; unmatched junction nucleotides: 2. The CDR3 has 13 residues. From germline, CDR1 is SGHRS and CDR2 YFSETQ. CDR3 sequence reads: CASSSTSGGELFF. The DNA of the CDR3 is TGCGCCAGCAGCTCTACTAGCGGCGGGGAGCTGTTTTTT. The entire variable domain, with the rest obtained from reference TRBV5-1 and TRBJ2-2, is as follows: KAGVTQTPRYLIKTRGQQVTLSCSPISGHRSVSWYQQTPGQGLQFLFEYFSETQRNKGNFPGRFSGRQFSNSRSEMNVSTLELGDSALYLCASSSTSGGELFFGEGSRLTVL.